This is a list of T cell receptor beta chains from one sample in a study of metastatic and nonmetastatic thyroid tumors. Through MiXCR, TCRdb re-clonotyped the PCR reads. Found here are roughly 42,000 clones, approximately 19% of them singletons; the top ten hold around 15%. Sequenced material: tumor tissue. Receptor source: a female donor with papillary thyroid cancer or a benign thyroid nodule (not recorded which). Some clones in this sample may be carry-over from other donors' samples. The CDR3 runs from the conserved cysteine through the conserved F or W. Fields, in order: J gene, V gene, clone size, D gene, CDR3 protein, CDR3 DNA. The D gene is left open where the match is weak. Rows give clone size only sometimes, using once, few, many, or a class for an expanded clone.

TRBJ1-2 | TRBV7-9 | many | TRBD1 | CASSSTPDRGDGYTF | TGTGCCAGCAGTTCTACCCCTGACAGGGGGGATGGCTACACCTTC
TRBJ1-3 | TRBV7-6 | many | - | CASSPSRSSGNTIYF | TGTGCCAGCAGCCCCTCGCGGAGCTCTGGAAACACCATATATTTT
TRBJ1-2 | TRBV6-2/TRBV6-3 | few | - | CASSSSRRGFGYTF | TGTGCCAGCAGTTCCTCTCGGAGGGGCTTTGGCTACACCTTC
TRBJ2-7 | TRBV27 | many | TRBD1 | CASSPLGQGRLGEQYF | TGTGCCAGCAGTCCCCTGGGACAGGGGCGGCTCGGAGAGCAGTACTTC
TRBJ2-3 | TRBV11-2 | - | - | CASSAYRLSYTQYF | TGTGCCAGCAGCGCATACCGACTATCATATACGCAGTATTTT
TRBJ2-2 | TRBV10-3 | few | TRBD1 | CAIQGTGGSGELFF | TGTGCCATCCAGGGGACAGGGGGCTCCGGGGAGCTGTTTTTT
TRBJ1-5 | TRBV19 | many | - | CASRPDRWEDQPQHF | TGTGCCAGTAGACCGGACCGATGGGAAGATCAGCCCCAGCATTTT
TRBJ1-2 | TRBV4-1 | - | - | CASSQVISRQGHGYTF | TGCGCCAGCAGCCAAGTTATTTCGCGGCAGGGCCATGGCTACACCTTC
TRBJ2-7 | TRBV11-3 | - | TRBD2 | CASSPGTSGRSEGYF | TGTGCCAGCAGCCCCGGGACTAGCGGGAGATCGGAGGGGTACTTC
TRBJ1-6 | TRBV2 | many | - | CASSEDGGVFPLHF | TGTGCCAGCAGTGAAGATGGCGGCGTTTTCCCCCTCCACTTT
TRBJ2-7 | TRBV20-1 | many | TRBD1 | CSARPGTGVPEQYF | TGCAGTGCTAGACCCGGGACAGGGGTTCCCGAGCAGTACTTC
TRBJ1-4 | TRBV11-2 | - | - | CASSLAVGVSEKLFF | TGTGCCAGCAGCTTAGCGGTCGGGGTTTCTGAAAAACTGTTTTTT
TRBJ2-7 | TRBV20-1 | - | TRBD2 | CSAREVAGNYEQYF | TGCAGTGCTAGAGAGGTAGCGGGAAACTACGAGCAGTACTTC
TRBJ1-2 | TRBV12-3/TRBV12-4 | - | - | CASSFGQWGYTF | TGTGCCAGCAGTTTCGGACAGTGGGGCTACACCTTC
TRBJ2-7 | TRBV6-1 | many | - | CASSSYTGRNSYEQYF | TGTGCCAGCAGTTCGTACACGGGACGCAACTCCTACGAGCAGTACTTC
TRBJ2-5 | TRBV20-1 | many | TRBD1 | CSAPIPDRYQETQYF | TGCAGTGCTCCCATTCCGGACAGGTACCAAGAGACCCAGTACTTC
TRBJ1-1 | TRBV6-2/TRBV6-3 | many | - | CASSYRKEAFF | TGTGCCAGCAGTTACAGGAAGGAAGCTTTCTTT
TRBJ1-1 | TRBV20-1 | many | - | CSARGGRLNTEAFF | TGCAGTGCTAGAGGGGGCCGCTTGAACACTGAAGCTTTCTTT
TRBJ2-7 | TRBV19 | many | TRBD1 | CASTTSGRGTGRYEQYF | TGTGCCAGTACCACTTCGGGACGGGGGACAGGGCGGTACGAGCAGTACTTC
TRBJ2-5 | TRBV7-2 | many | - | CASSRETVTGETQYF | TGTGCCAGCAGTCGAGAGACCGTTACCGGGGAGACCCAGTACTTC
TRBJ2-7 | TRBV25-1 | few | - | CASSEISYEQYF | TGTGCCAGCAGTGAAATCTCCTACGAGCAGTACTTC
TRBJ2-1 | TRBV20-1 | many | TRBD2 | CSVTAGANEQFF | TGCAGTGTCACCGCGGGAGCTAATGAGCAGTTCTTC
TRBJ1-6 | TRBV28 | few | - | CASSLFSYYNSPLHF | TGTGCCAGCAGTTTATTCAGCTACTATAACTCACCCCTCCACTTT
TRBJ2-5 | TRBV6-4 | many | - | CASSRAARPAQYF | TGTGCCAGCAGCCGCGCCGCGAGGCCGGCCCAGTACTTC
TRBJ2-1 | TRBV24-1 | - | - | CATAYGTRSNEQFF | TGTGCCACCGCGTACGGCACCCGGTCCAATGAGCAGTTCTTC
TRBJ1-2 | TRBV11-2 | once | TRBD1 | CASSLGGTGGRGANYGYTF | TGTGCCAGCAGCTTAGGAGGGACAGGGGGACGCGGTGCTAACTATGGCTACACCTTC
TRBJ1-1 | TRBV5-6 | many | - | CASSLSPDTEAFF | TGTGCCAGCAGCTTGTCCCCGGACACTGAAGCTTTCTTT
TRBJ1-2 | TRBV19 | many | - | CASSGTRQYYGYTF | TGTGCCAGTAGCGGGACCAGACAGTACTATGGCTACACCTTC
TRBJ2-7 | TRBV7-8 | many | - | CASRKRGGERNYEQYF | TGTGCCAGCAGGAAAAGGGGGGGGGAGAGGAACTACGAGCAGTACTTC
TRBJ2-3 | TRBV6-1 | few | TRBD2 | CASRQTSGRRDTQYF | TGTGCCAGCAGACAAACTAGCGGGAGAAGAGATACGCAGTATTTT
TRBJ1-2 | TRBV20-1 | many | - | CSASEDEYYGYTF | TGCAGTGCCTCCGAGGACGAATACTATGGCTACACCTTC
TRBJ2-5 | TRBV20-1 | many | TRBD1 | CSATPLTGDATQYF | TGCAGTGCCACCCCCCTAACAGGGGATGCAACCCAGTACTTC
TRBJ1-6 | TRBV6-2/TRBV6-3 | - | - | CASSYVIPRDNSPLHF | TGTGCCAGCAGTTACGTCATCCCCAGGGATAATTCACCCCTCCACTTT
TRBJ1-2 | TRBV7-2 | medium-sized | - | CASSANPNYGYTF | TGTGCCAGCAGCGCCAATCCTAACTATGGCTACACCTTC
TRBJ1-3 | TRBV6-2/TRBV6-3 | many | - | CASSYGAAPSGNTIYF | TGTGCCAGCAGTTACGGGGCAGCACCTTCTGGAAACACCATATATTTT
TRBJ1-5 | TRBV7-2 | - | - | CASSPGGTNQPQHF | TGTGCCAGCAGCCCGGGGGGTACGAATCAGCCCCAGCATTTT
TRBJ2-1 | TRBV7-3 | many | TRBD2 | CASSLQGGGEQFF | TGTGCCAGCAGCTTACAGGGCGGGGGAGAGCAGTTCTTC
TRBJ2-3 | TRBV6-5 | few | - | CVSSNKGDGSGADTQYF | TGTGTCAGCAGCAACAAAGGCGACGGGAGTGGTGCAGATACGCAGTATTTT
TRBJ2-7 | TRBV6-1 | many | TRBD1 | CASMTGAMGEQYF | TGTGCCAGCATGACAGGGGCCATGGGCGAGCAGTACTTC
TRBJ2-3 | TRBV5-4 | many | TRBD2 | CASSLVGSGRPDTQYF | TGTGCCAGCAGCTTGGTCGGTAGCGGGAGACCAGATACGCAGTATTTT
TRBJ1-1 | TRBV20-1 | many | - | CSASRLGVTEAFF | TGCAGTGCTAGTCGGTTAGGAGTGACTGAAGCTTTCTTT
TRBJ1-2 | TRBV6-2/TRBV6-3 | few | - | CASSYSKDFLYGYTF | TGTGCCAGCAGTTACTCGAAGGATTTCCTCTATGGCTACACCTTC
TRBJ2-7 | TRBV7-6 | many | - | CASSLGGYPEQYF | TGTGCCAGCAGCTTAGGAGGGTACCCTGAGCAGTACTTC
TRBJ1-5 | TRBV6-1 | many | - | CASSDGRYNQPQHF | TGTGCCAGCAGCGACGGTCGCTACAATCAGCCCCAGCATTTT
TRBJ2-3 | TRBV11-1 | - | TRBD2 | CASSLTASGGWSTDTQYF | TGTGCCAGCAGCTTAACGGCTAGCGGGGGGTGGAGCACAGATACGCAGTATTTT
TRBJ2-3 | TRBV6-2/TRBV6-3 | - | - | CASSYPGAKQYF | TGTGCCAGCAGTTACCCAGGGGCGAAGCAGTATTTT
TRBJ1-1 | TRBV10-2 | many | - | CASRRGDPNTEAFF | TGCGCCAGCAGGCGGGGGGACCCGAACACTGAAGCTTTCTTT
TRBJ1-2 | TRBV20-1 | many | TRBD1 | CSARWQGAEYGYTF | TGCAGTGCTCGATGGCAGGGGGCGGAGTATGGCTACACCTTC